Below, 8 T cell receptor beta chains from the same sample are listed, as sequenced in a study of shared clonotypes between healthy human individuals (dated by TCRdb to about 2020). Libraries were made using the immunoSEQ multiplex PCR assay. TCRdb holds this immuneACCESS table with in-frame rearrangements only. Some clones are missing; in checked studies, unresolved V genes explain under half, and the rest has no known cause. Present in this sample are approximately 2,000,000 clones, around 93% of which were seen just once. The top ten clones comprise around 0.35% of the sample. Sequenced input: naive CD4+ T cells from PBMCs. Interpreted using the paper, the cell subset or site label stands for: CD45RA+ positively selected. The receptors originated from a man aged 18 to 29 in good health. Some clones in this sample may be carry-over from other donors' samples.

V usage is TRBV27 and J usage is TRBJ2-1; TRBD2 matches at 9 bases. Germline V gene lookup returns CDR1 MNHEY and CDR2 SMNVEV (reference sequence). The CDR3 covers 16 residues. V lost 8 bases to trimming and J lost 1 base; unmatched junction nucleotides: 9. The DNA of the CDR3 is TGTGCCAGCGACACCCGGACTAGCGCATCCTACAATGAGCAGTTCTTC. Translated, it gives CASDTRTSASYNEQFF.

This clone has just a few counts. The gene calls are TRBV28 and TRBJ1-2, with TRBD1 matching over 10 bases. Trimming at V came to 7 bases and at J to 4 bases, leaving 15 bases not matched to a gene. There are 17 residues in the CDR3. Germline V gene lookup returns CDR1 MDHEN and CDR2 SYDVKM. DNA for the CDR3: TGTGCCAGCATCAACCACCGGGACAGGGGTATTGCCTATGGCTACACCTTC. It codes for CASINHRDRGIAYGYTF.

V is TRBV15 and J is TRBJ2-7; 7 positions agree with TRBD2. Germline assignment: CDR1 LNHNV and CDR2 YYDKDF (reference sequence). CDR3 length equals 11 residues. The CDR3 spells CGPGLLYEQYF. The CDR3 bases are TGTGGACCGGGACTACTCTACGAGCAGTACTTC.

The genes are TRBV9 and TRBJ2-3; tentatively, D is TRBD2 (7 bases). V shed 3 bases and J shed 2 bases, with 13 bases lying between them. The germline gives CDR1 SGDLS, CDR2 YYNGEE. The CDR3 spans 15 residues. The CDR3 is CASSARGGFTDTQYF. CDR3 nucleotide sequence: TGTGCCAGCAGCGCAAGGGGGGGCTTCACAGATACGCAGTATTTT. The whole variable domain, remainder taken from reference TRBV9 and TRBJ2-3, is DSGVTQTPKHLITATGQRVTLRCSPRSGDLSVYWYQQSLDQGLQFLIQYYNGEERAKGNILERFSAQQFPDLHSELNLSSLELGDSALYFCASSARGGFTDTQYFGPGTRLTVL.

CDR3 sequence: CASSLDRGDTQYF. The DNA for the CDR3 is TGTGCCAGCAGCTTAGACCGCGGCGATACGCAGTATTTT. This chain links TRBV7-9 with TRBJ2-3; no reliable D call. With 1 base removed from V and 6 bases from J, the gap between germline ends came to 8 bases. CDR3 length equals 13 residues. Germline CDR1 is SEHNR and CDR2 is FQNEAQ (reference sequence).

V usage is TRBV7-2 and J usage is TRBJ2-7; D is perhaps TRBD1 (6 bases). This CDR3 region has 15 residues. CDR1 and CDR2 from the germline V gene are SGHTA and FQGNSA. The V end lost 6 bases, the J end lost 3 bases, and 18 bases lay between the germline ends. For the CDR3, the DNA is TGTGCCAGCAGGCAACAAACAGGGATCGGCTACGAGCAGTACTTC. Protein sequence: CASRQQTGIGYEQYF.

The gene calls are TRBV6-6 and TRBJ2-3, with TRBD1 as a possible D gene (6 bases). This CDR3 spans 14 amino acids. Germline V CDR1 and CDR2: MNHNY, SVGAGI (reference sequence). V dropped 6 bases and J dropped 4 bases, with 14 bases sitting between them. The CDR3 coding sequence is TGTGCCAGCAGCCTAGGGGGAGAAGCAGATACGCAGTATTTT. It is translated as CASSLGGEADTQYF.

V is TRBV4-3 and J is TRBJ2-1, with D tentatively TRBD2 (5 bases). The ends were cut back, 1 base at V and 7 bases at J, with 17 bases in the middle. Germline lookup yields CDR1 LGHNA and CDR2 YSLEER. CDR3 length: 16 amino acids. CDR3 nucleotide sequence: TGCGCCAGCAGCCAAGGAGCGGCCAACGAGGGAAATGAGCAGTTCTTC. Encoded protein: CASSQGAANEGNEQFF.